This TCR beta chain was captured by sequencing in a study of blood T cell repertoires in COVID-19. Whole-study context: COVID-19 samples, acute and convalescent, were from the United States, Italy and Spain. T cells, B-cell-depleted T cells, or PBMCs provided the cDNA or gDNA that served as material.

This CDR3 is built from 16 residues. The germline V gene encodes CDR1 SGHVS and CDR2 FQNEAQ. Losses at the gene ends were 5 bases for V and 2 bases for J; bases not matched to a gene: 10. Study processing details: Quantification of nucleated cells was approximated via reference gene primer amplification. The protocol was immunoSEQ multiplex PCR, while the TCRdb copy is restricted to in-frame clones and leaves out a portion. V and J calls and clone size follow that table, whereas D and trimming were derived from the DNA. Altogether around 29,000 clones are present, about two thirds being singletons, with the ten largest covering about 17%.

Sequencing input: peripheral blood. The chain links TRBV7-8 to TRBJ2-7; 9 bases are shared with TRBD1. The TCR sequence derives from a human donor in a cohort sampled during active COVID-19. CDR3 sequence reads: CASSRGLGQGTYEQYF. The CDR3 DNA reads TGTGCCAGCAGCCGAGGGCTAGGACAGGGGACCTACGAGCAGTACTTC.